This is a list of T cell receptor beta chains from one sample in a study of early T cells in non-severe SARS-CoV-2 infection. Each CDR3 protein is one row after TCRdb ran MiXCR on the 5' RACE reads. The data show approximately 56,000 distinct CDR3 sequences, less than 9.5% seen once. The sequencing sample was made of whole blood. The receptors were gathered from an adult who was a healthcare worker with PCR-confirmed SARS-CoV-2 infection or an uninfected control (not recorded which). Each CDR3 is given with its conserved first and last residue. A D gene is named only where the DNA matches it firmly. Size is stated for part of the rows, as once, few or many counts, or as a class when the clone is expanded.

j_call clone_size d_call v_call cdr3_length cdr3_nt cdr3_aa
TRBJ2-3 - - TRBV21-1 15 TGTGCCAGCAGCAAAGAGGGGCCGGGGACAGATACGCAGTATTTT CASSKEGPGTDTQYF
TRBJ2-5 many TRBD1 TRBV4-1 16 TGCGCCAGCAGCCGTACTAGGACAGGGGAAAGAGAGACCCAGTACTTC CASSRTRTGERETQYF
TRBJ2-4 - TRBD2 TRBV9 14 TGTGCCAGCAGCGTAGGAAGGCGGGGGACCATTCAGTACTTC CASSVGRRGTIQYF
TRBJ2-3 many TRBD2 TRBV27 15 TGTGCCAGCAGTTCTAGCGGCTTAAGCACAGATACGCAGTATTTT CASSSSGLSTDTQYF
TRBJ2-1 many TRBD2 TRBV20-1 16 TGCAGTGCTAGAGACCCGGGACTAGTTTTATTCAGTGAGCAGTTCTTC CSARDPGLVLFSEQFF
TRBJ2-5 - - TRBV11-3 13 TGTGCCAGCAGTATTACCCTCGGGGAGACCCAGTACTTC CASSITLGETQYF
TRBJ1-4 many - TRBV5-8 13 TGTGCCAGCAGCTTGACTAGGGGTGAAAAACTGTTTTTT CASSLTRGEKLFF
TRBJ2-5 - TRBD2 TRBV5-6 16 TGTGCCAGCAGCTTGAGGATAGCGGGAGCCCAAGAGACCCAGTACTTC CASSLRIAGAQETQYF
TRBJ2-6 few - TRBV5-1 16 TGCGCCAGCAGCTTGGCAGCCTCTGCGGGGGCCAACGTCCTGACTTTC CASSLAASAGANVLTF
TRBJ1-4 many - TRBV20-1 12 TGCAGTGCTAGAGGGTGGAATGAAAAACTGTTTTTT CSARGWNEKLFF
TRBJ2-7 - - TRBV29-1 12 TGCAGCGTTGAGAGTCCTTCCTACGAGCAGTACTTC CSVESPSYEQYF
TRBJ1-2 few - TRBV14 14 TGTGCCAGCAGCCAAGTTCGTCAGAACTATGGCTACACCTTC CASSQVRQNYGYTF
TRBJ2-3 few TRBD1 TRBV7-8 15 TGTGCCAGCAGCCATTGGACAGGGAACACAGATACGCAGTATTTT CASSHWTGNTDTQYF
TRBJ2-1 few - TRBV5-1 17 TGCGCCAGCAGCTTGGAACACCCTGGGAGCTCCTACAATGAGCAGTTCTTC CASSLEHPGSSYNEQFF
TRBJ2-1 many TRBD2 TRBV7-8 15 TGTGCCAGCAGCTCCCCTGCCGGGGGGGCGGATGAGCAGTTCTTC CASSSPAGGADEQFF
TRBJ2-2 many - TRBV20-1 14 TGCAGTGCTGCTTCCCCCCGGCGCACCGGGGAGCTGTTTTTT CSAASPRRTGELFF
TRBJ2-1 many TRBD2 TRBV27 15 TGTGCCAGCAGTCCCTCTAGCGGGGGTAGGAATGAGCAGTTCTTC CASSPSSGGRNEQFF
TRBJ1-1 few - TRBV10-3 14 TGTGCCATCAGTGAAAGCCAAGGGGACACTGAAGCTTTCTTT CAISESQGDTEAFF
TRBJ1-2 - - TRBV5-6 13 TGTGCCAGCAGCTTGGAACAAACCTATGGCTACACCTTC CASSLEQTYGYTF
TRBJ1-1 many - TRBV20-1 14 TGCAGTGCTCCTGGACCCTTCGGGGACACTGAAGCTTTCTTT CSAPGPFGDTEAFF
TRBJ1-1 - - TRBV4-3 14 TGCGCCAGCAGCCAAGATATTCAAAGGTTGAGTGCTTTCTTT CASSQDIQRLSAFF
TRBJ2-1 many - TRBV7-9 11 TGTGCCAGCAGCGTTTACAATGAGCAGTTCTTC CASSVYNEQFF
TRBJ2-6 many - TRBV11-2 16 TGTGCCAGCAGCTGGACCGGACGCTCTGGGGCCAACGTCCTGACTTTC CASSWTGRSGANVLTF
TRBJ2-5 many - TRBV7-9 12 TGTGCCAGCAGCTCCGAAGGGGAGACCCAGTACTTC CASSSEGETQYF
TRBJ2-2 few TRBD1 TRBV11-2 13 TGTGCCAGCAGCTTCACGGACAGGGGGGAGCTGTTTTTT CASSFTDRGELFF
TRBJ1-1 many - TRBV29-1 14 TGCAGCGTGAAAATCAGGGCCGGGAACACTGAAGCTTTCTTT CSVKIRAGNTEAFF
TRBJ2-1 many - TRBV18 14 TGTGCCAGCTCATCCCGACTTTCCTACAATGAGCAGTTCTTC CASSSRLSYNEQFF
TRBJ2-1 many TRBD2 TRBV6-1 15 TGTGCCAGCAGTGAAGGAGGACTAGCGGGGGATGAGCAGTTCTTC CASSEGGLAGDEQFF
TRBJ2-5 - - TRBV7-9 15 TGTGCCAGCAGCTTAAGTGCGACAGGTAGTGAGACCCAGTACTTC CASSLSATGSETQYF
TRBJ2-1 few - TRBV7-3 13 TGTGCCAGCAGCGCAGCGGGCTACAATGAGCAGTTCTTC CASSAAGYNEQFF
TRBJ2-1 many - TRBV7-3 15 TGTGCCAGCAGCCCCTACAGGGATACCCTCGGGGAGCAGTTCTTC CASSPYRDTLGEQFF
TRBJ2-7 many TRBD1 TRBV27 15 TGTGCCAGCAGTCTTTCGGGACAGGGGGTGGACGAGCAGTACTTC CASSLSGQGVDEQYF
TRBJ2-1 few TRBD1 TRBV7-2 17 TGTGCCAGCAGCATAAACAGTCCCGGGACAGGGAACGATGAGCAGTTCTTC CASSINSPGTGNDEQFF
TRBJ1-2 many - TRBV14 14 TGTGCCAGCAGCCAAGTAACCGGGACCTATGGCTACACCTTC CASSQVTGTYGYTF
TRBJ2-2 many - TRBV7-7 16 TGTGCCAGCAGCTTAGCCCTCGGACAGACCACCGGGGAGCTGTTTTTT CASSLALGQTTGELFF
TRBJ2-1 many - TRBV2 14 TGTGCCAGCAGTGAAGGTTCGTTCTACAATGAGCAGTTCTTC CASSEGSFYNEQFF
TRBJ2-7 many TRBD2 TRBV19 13 TGTGCCAGTACCACTAGCGGGAGCTCGGAGCAGTACTTC CASTTSGSSEQYF
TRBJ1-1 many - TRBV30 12 TGTGCCTGGAGTGTAGGTCTCACTGAAGCTTTCTTT CAWSVGLTEAFF
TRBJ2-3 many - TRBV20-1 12 TGCAGTGCCCCCGACCGCACAGATACGCAGTATTTT CSAPDRTDTQYF
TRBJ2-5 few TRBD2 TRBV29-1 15 TGCAGCGTTAAATTAGGCGGGGGATCTACGGAGACCCAGTACTTC CSVKLGGGSTETQYF
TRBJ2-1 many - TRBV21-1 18 TGTGCCAGCAGCAAAGCAGGGACTAGCGGGAGGTTCTACAATGAGCAGTTCTTC CASSKAGTSGRFYNEQFF
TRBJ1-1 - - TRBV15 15 TGTGCCACCAGCAGAGATTATGCAGGGCACACTGAAGCTTTCTTT CATSRDYAGHTEAFF
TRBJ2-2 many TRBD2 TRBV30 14 TGTGCGCGTATCGCTAGCGGGGGCACCGGGGAGCTGTTTTTT CARIASGGTGELFF
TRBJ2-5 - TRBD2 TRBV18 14 TGTGCCAGCTCGCCGGGACTAGACCAAGAGACCCAGTACTTC CASSPGLDQETQYF
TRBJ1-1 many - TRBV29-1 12 TGCAGCCTTAATCGGGGCGGCACTGAAGCTTTCTTT CSLNRGGTEAFF
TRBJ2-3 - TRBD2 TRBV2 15 TGTGCCAGCAGTGACTCGGCGGGAGGTCCAGATACGCAGTATTTT CASSDSAGGPDTQYF
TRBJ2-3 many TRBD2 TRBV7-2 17 TGTGCCAGCAGCTTAGCGCGGAGCGGGGGGATCACAGATACGCAGTATTTT CASSLARSGGITDTQYF
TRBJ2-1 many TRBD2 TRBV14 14 TGTGCCAGCAGCCAAGCCGGGGGGGGCGCTGAGCAGTTCTTC CASSQAGGGAEQFF
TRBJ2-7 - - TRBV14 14 TGTGCCAGCAGGGCGACAGTTGACTCCTACGAGCAGTACTTC CASRATVDSYEQYF
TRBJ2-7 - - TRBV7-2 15 TGTGCCAGCAGCGAGATGGTCCAGGGGACGTACGAGCAGTACTTC CASSEMVQGTYEQYF
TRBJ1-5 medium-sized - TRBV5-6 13 TGTGCCAGCAGCCCGGCTAATGGGATCCCCCAGCATTTT CASSPANGIPQHF
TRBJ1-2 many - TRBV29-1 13 TGCAGCGCTGGGACGGAGTATAACTATGGCTACACCTTC CSAGTEYNYGYTF